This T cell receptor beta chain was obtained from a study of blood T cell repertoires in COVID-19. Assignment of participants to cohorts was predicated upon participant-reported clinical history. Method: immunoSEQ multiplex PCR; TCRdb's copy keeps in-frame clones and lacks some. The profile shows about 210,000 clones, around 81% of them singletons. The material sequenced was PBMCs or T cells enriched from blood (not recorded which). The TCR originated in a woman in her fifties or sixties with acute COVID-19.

The CDR3 spells CAWSSSIVQDNSPLHF. The CDR3 nucleotides read TGTGCCTGGAGCTCATCAATCGTGCAGGATAATTCACCCCTCCACTTT. This chain joins TRBV30 and TRBJ1-6, with D unresolved. Deletions cut 3 bases from V and 5 bases from J, with 17 bases between. Germline CDR1 reads GTSNPN; CDR2 reads SVGIG (reference sequence). This CDR3 is built from 16 residues.